The 27 T cell receptor beta chains listed next were all sequenced from one sample in a study of control samples from healthy donors and cancer patients. Sequencing used immunoSEQ multiplex PCR; TCRdb keeps in-frame clones, though not all of them. The data show about 180,000 clones, 90% seen once. Sequencing used blood. The receptor set was obtained from a woman between 45 and 60 years old in good health.

The chain recombines TRBV24-1 with TRBJ1-5; no definite D call. The CDR3 spans 16 residues. Trimming stripped 7 bases from V and 0 bases from J, with 15 bases between. Germline CDR1 is KGHDR and CDR2 is SFDVKD. The DNA of the CDR3 is TGTGCCACCAGCCCTTCGACGGATTATAGCAATCAGCCCCAGCATTTT. Translated: CATSPSTDYSNQPQHF.

This rearrangement joins TRBV25-1 to TRBJ1-1; D gene uncertain. Germline CDR1 reads MGHDK; CDR2 reads SYGVNS. This CDR3 spans 12 amino acids. The V end lost 4 bases, the J end lost 4 bases, and 7 bases lay between the germline ends. This CDR3 reads CASSVGSTEAFF. Written as DNA, the CDR3 is TGTGCCAGCAGTGTCGGATCCACTGAAGCTTTCTTT.

V is TRBV7-2 and J is TRBJ2-7; the D is unclear. Germline V gene data show CDR1 as SGHTA and CDR2 as FQGNSA. This CDR3 contains 11 residues. The V and J ends lost 5 bases and 3 bases respectively, with 5 bases between them. Here the CDR3 reads CASSPNYEQYF. The DNA for the CDR3 is TGTGCCAGCAGCCCAAACTACGAGCAGTACTTC.

This chain joins TRBV14 and TRBJ1-3; D is possibly TRBD1 (5 bases). In germline, CDR1 is SGHDN, CDR2 FVKESK. V lost 1 base to trimming and J lost 1 base, with 8 bases between them. The CDR3 covers 15 residues. The CDR3: CASSQVTASGNTIYF. CDR3 nucleotide sequence: TGTGCCAGCAGCCAAGTGACAGCTTCTGGAAACACCATATATTTT.

The gene calls are TRBV6-5 and TRBJ1-6; D uncertain. CDR3 size: 14 residues. The V gene's germline CDR1 is MNHEY and CDR2 SVGAGI. V was trimmed by 0 bases and J by 14 bases, leaving 14 bases between them. The CDR3 region is CASSYSTQFISLHF. CDR3 coding DNA: TGTGCCAGCAGTTACTCGACCCAGTTTATATCCCTCCACTTT.

The rearrangement uses TRBV4-2 and TRBJ1-5; D may be TRBD1 (5 bases). This CDR3 spans 16 amino acids. Per germline, CDR1 LGHNA and CDR2 YNFKEQ. V was cut by 0 bases and J by 6 bases, with 15 bases left in between. The CDR3 is CASSQDLRGALQPQHF. CDR3 nucleotide sequence: TGTGCCAGCAGCCAAGATCTGAGAGGGGCGCTTCAGCCCCAGCATTTT.

The chain combines TRBV2 with TRBJ2-7, with D possibly matching TRBD2 (5 bases). CDR1 and CDR2 from the germline V gene are SNHLY and FYNNEI. V shed 0 bases and J shed 5 bases, with 8 bases lying between them. The CDR3 sequence is 13 residues long. CDR3 DNA sequence: TGTGCCAGCAGTGAAGCCCGGGGAAACGAGCAGTACTTC. Translation: CASSEARGNEQYF.

The CDR3 nucleotides read TGTGCCAGCAGCTTAACGAAAGCAGGGTACGACGAGCAGTACTTC. Translation gives CASSLTKAGYDEQYF. The chain uses TRBV7-9 and TRBJ2-7; weak D call: TRBD1 (5 bases). The CDR3 has 15 amino acids. Germline assignment: CDR1 SEHNR and CDR2 FQNEAQ (reference sequence). The ends were cut back, 2 bases at V and 5 bases at J, with 16 bases in the middle.

This clone is a singleton in its sample. V gene TRBV24-1 combines with J gene TRBJ1-2; D might be TRBD1 (6 bases). Germline V gene lookup returns CDR1 KGHDR and CDR2 SFDVKD. The length of the CDR3 is 15 residues. V was clipped by 3 bases and J by 8 bases, with 18 bases between them. CDR3 coding DNA: TGTGCCACCAGTGATCCGAGGGGGGCCCCAGTCGGCTACACCTTC. This translates into CATSDPRGAPVGYTF.

The chain joins TRBV28 to TRBJ1-2; no definite D call. V lost 1 base and J lost 8, with 11 bases in between. CDR1 is MDHEN, CDR2 SYDVKM, per germline. This CDR3 is 13 amino acids long. The CDR3, as DNA: TGTGCCAGCAGTTTATCTCTGCAGGAGGGCTACACCTTC. Translating it yields CASSLSLQEGYTF.

The chain employs TRBV9 and TRBJ2-3, with 7 nucleotides matching TRBD2. CDR3 size: 16 residues. V was pared by 3 bases and J by 1 base, with 8 bases of the junction left unmatched. CDR1 SGDLS and CDR2 YYNGEE come from the germline V gene. This CDR3 is CASSASIAGGTDTQYF. For the CDR3, the DNA is TGTGCCAGCAGCGCTTCGATAGCGGGCGGCACAGATACGCAGTATTTT.

The chain joins TRBV4-1 to TRBJ2-1; 10 bases agree with TRBD2. The CDR3 is 17 residues long. Germline assignment: CDR1 MGHRA and CDR2 YSYEKL. Losses at the gene ends were 1 base for V and 0 bases for J; bases not matched to a gene: 3. CDR3 protein: CASSQGPSGSSYNEQFF. The CDR3 DNA follows: TGCGCCAGCAGCCAAGGCCCTAGCGGGAGCTCCTACAATGAGCAGTTCTTC.

In DNA, the CDR3 is TGTGCCAGCCTAGTGGCACACCTGCAGCCCGAAGCTTTCTTT. Translation gives CASLVAHLQPEAFF. This rearrangement joins TRBV2 to TRBJ1-1; no definite D call. With 8 bases removed from V and 8 bases from J, the gap between germline ends came to 21 bases. CDR1 and CDR2 from the germline V gene are SNHLY and FYNNEI. The CDR3 totals 14 residues.

This clone was observed a single time. J is TRBJ1-1 and V is TRBV11-3; 7 bases are a match to TRBD1. In germline, CDR1 is SGHNT, CDR2 YENEEA. After removal of 5 bases from V and 1 base from J, the junction contained 10 bases not matched to a gene. CDR3 length: 16 amino acids. As DNA, the CDR3 is TGTGCCAGCAGCAGGGGGGCCGGGACAGAGAACACTGAAGCTTTCTTT. Its protein is CASSRGAGTENTEAFF.

The chain is built from TRBV28 and TRBJ2-3, with 11 nucleotides matching TRBD2. CDR1 is MDHEN, CDR2 SYDVKM, per germline. This CDR3 region has 18 residues. V dropped 4 bases and J dropped 0; count of bases not matched to a gene: 9. The DNA for the CDR3 is TGTGCCAGCAGTTCTTATCCCGGGACTAGCGGTAGCACAGATACGCAGTATTTT. The encoded protein is CASSSYPGTSGSTDTQYF.

This chain uses TRBV15 with TRBJ1-5; no reliable D call. Germline values: CDR1 LNHNV, CDR2 YYDKDF (reference sequence). The CDR3 is made up of 13 amino acids. The V end was cut by 5 bases, the J end by 7 bases, with 12 bases between. CDR3 DNA sequence: TGTGCCACCAGCGTAGGACTGATCCAGCCCCAGCATTTT. It specifies CATSVGLIQPQHF.

This chain connects TRBV2 to TRBJ2-2; perhaps TRBD2 as D (5 bases). Germline lookup yields CDR1 SNHLY and CDR2 FYNNEI. The V gene lost 7 bases and the J gene lost 2 bases, with 8 bases spanning the gap. The CDR3 totals 13 residues. CDR3 coding DNA: TGTGCCAGCATGAGGGTAAACACCGGGGAGCTGTTTTTT. It codes for CASMRVNTGELFF.

This chain uses TRBV29-1 with TRBJ2-3, with TRBD1 matching 9 bases. Germline V CDR1 and CDR2: SQVTM, ANQGSEA. Trimming removed 7 bases from V and 7 bases from J; junction bases left unmatched: 15. This CDR3 has 15 amino acids. The CDR3 is CSAYPTGTGLNTQYF. In DNA, the CDR3 is TGCAGCGCATACCCCACCGGGACAGGGTTGAATACGCAGTATTTT.

Regarding this clone: The same CDR3 also results from other DNA sequences found in this sample. The chain uses TRBV7-2 and TRBJ1-1, with unresolved D. V dropped 5 bases and J dropped 7 bases, with 14 bases sitting between them. The CDR3 runs 13 residues. Germline V gene sequence: CDR1 SGHTA, CDR2 FQGNSA. The CDR3 DNA follows: TGTGCCAGCAGCCCCCCTCCAGGACGTGAAGCTTTCTTT. Translation gives CASSPPPGREAFF.

The rearrangement links TRBV18 to TRBJ1-3; no definite D call. This CDR3 contains 16 residues. CDR1 is KGHSH and CDR2 is LQKENI in the germline V gene. V was cut by 3 bases and J by 0 bases, with 12 bases left in between. DNA for the CDR3: TGTGCCAGCTCACCGAGTTCTGGTCTCTCTGGAAACACCATATATTTT. Protein product: CASSPSSGLSGNTIYF.

The rearrangement links TRBV7-9 to TRBJ2-1; TRBD2 matches 9 bases. The CDR3 totals 12 residues. Germline values: CDR1 SEHNR, CDR2 FQNEAQ (reference sequence). V shed 7 bases and J 6 bases; nucleotides not matched to a gene: 1. The CDR3 region is CASTAGGNEQFF. Written as DNA, the CDR3 is TGTGCCAGCACAGCGGGGGGCAATGAGCAGTTCTTC.

This sequence joins TRBV11-2 and TRBJ2-5; 8 bases map to TRBD2. There are 17 residues in the CDR3. Germline assignment: CDR1 SGHAT and CDR2 FQNNGV. V was clipped by 1 base and J by 2 bases; unmatched bases: 9. The CDR3 nucleotides are TGTGCCAGCAGCTTAGGAATTCGCAGCGGGGGACAAGAGACCCAGTACTTC. Its translation is CASSLGIRSGGQETQYF. Variable domain in full (rest from reference TRBV11-2 and TRBJ2-5): EAGVAQSPRYKIIEKRQSVAFWCNPISGHATLYWYQQILGQGPKLLIQFQNNGVVDDSQLPKDRFSAERLKGVDSTLKIQPAKLEDSAVYLCASSLGIRSGGQETQYFGPGTRLLVL.

The chain employs TRBV2 and TRBJ1-2; the D is unclear. Germline lookup yields CDR1 SNHLY and CDR2 FYNNEI. Trimming took off 4 bases at V and 5 bases at J, with 11 bases between the two ends. There are 13 residues in the CDR3. CDR3 protein: CASSVSPGYGYTF. The CDR3 region has the DNA TGTGCCAGCAGTGTATCCCCGGGGTATGGCTACACCTTC.

The chain combines TRBV2 with TRBJ1-1; maybe TRBD1 (6 bases). Germline values: CDR1 SNHLY, CDR2 FYNNEI. CDR3 length: 16 amino acids. Trimming removed 6 bases at V and 0 bases at J, with 17 bases between. The chain's CDR3 is CASSPWTVPMNTEAFF. CDR3 coding DNA: TGTGCCAGCAGCCCTTGGACAGTCCCCATGAACACTGAAGCTTTCTTT.

The chain couples TRBV4-2 to TRBJ2-3, with a tentative D call TRBD1 (5 bases). V was trimmed by 0 bases and J by 0 bases, leaving 13 bases between them. The CDR3 runs 17 residues. CDR1 and CDR2 from the germline V gene are LGHNA and YNFKEQ. The CDR3 coding sequence is TGTGCCAGCAGCCAAGAACATCAGGGAACTAGCACAGATACGCAGTATTTT. It yields the protein CASSQEHQGTSTDTQYF.

The rearrangement joins TRBV6-6 to TRBJ1-6, with unresolved D. The CDR3 sequence is 14 residues long. Per the germline V gene, CDR1 is MNHNY and CDR2 is SVGAGI (reference sequence). V lost 0 bases and J 7 bases, leaving 7 bases between the germline ends. CDR3 bases: TGTGCCAGCAGTTACTCGGATCTAAATTCACCCCTCCACTTT. It yields the protein CASSYSDLNSPLHF.

This chain uses TRBV5-6 with TRBJ1-1, with D uncertain. Per germline, CDR1 SGHDT and CDR2 YYEEEE. V was shortened by 4 bases and J by 0 bases, with 13 bases between the two germline ends. The CDR3 spans 15 residues. CDR3 loop: CASSRLSLLNTEAFF. CDR3 in DNA: TGTGCCAGCAGCCGCCTTTCTTTATTGAACACTGAAGCTTTCTTT.